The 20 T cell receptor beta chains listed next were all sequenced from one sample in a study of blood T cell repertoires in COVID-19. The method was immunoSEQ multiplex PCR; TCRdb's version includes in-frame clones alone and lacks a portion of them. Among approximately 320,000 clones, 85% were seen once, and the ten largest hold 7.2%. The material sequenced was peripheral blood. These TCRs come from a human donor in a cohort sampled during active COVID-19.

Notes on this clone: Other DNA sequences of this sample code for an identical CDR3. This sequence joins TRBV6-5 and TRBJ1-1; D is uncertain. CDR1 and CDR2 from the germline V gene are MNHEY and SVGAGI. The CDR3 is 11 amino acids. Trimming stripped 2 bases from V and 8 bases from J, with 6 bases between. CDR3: CASSYRGEAFF. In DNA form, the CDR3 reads TGTGCCAGCAGTTACCGCGGGGAAGCTTTCTTT.

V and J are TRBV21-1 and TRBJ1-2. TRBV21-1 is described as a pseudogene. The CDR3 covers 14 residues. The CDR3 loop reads CATLGGATNYGYTF. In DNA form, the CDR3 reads TGTGCCACCCTCGGGGGGGCCACTAACTATGGCTACACCTTC.

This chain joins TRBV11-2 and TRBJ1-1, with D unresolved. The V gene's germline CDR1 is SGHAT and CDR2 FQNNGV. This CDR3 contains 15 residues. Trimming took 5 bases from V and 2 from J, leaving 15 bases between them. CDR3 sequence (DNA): TGTGCCAGCAGCCGCAGACTGCAGACCAACACTGAAGCTTTCTTT. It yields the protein CASSRRLQTNTEAFF.

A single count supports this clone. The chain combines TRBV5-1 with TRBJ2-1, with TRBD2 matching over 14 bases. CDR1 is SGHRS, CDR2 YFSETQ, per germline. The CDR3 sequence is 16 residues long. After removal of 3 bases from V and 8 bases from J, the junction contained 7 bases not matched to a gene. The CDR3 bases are TGCGCCAGCAGCTCGACCGGGACTAGCGGGGGCGATGAGCAGTTCTTC. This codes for CASSSTGTSGGDEQFF.

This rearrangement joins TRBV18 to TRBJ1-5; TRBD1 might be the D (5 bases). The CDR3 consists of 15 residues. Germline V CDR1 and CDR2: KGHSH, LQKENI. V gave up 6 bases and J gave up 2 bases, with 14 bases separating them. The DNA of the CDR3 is TGTGCCAGCTCCCTAACCAGGGATGGCAATCAGCCCCAGCATTTT. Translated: CASSLTRDGNQPQHF.

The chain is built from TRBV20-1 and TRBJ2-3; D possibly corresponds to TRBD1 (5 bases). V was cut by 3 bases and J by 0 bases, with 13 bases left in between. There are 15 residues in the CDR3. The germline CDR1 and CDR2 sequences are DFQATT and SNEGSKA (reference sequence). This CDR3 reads CSASRGTLSTDTQYF. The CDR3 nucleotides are TGCAGTGCTAGTAGGGGAACCCTAAGCACAGATACGCAGTATTTT.

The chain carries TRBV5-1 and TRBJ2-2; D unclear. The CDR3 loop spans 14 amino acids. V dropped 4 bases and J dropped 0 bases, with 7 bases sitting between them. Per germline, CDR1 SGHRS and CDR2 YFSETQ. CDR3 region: CASSPRSNTGELFF. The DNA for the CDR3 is TGCGCCAGCAGCCCCAGATCGAACACCGGGGAGCTGTTTTTT.

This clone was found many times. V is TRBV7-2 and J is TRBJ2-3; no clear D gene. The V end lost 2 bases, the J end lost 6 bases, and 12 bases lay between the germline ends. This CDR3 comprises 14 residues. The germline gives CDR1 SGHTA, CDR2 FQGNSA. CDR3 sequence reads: CASSLNPKLDTQYF. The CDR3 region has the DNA TGTGCCAGCAGCTTAAATCCGAAACTGGATACGCAGTATTTT.

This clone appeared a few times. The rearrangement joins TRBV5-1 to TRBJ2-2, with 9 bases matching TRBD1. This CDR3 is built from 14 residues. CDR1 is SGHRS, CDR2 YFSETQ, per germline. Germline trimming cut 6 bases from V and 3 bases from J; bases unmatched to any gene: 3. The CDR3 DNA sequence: TGCGCCAGCATGGGACAGGGCGACACCGGGGAGCTGTTTTTT. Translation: CASMGQGDTGELFF. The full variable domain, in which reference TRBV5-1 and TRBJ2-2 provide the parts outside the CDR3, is KAGVTQTPRYLIKTRGQQVTLSCSPISGHRSVSWYQQTPGQGLQFLFEYFSETQRNKGNFPGRFSGRQFSNSRSEMNVSTLELGDSALYLCASMGQGDTGELFFGEGSRLTVL.

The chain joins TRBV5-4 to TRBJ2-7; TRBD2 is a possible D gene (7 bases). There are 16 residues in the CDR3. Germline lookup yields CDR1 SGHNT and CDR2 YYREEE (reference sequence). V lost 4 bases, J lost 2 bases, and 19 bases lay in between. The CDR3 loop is CASSRAGAQPPYEQYF. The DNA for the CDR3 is TGTGCCAGCAGCCGGGCGGGGGCTCAGCCTCCCTACGAGCAGTACTTC.

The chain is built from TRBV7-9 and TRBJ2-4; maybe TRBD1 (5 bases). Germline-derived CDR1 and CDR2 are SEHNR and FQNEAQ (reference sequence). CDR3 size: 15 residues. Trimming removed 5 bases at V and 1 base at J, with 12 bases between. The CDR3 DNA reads TGTGCCAGCAGCGACCTGGGGCCGGCCAAAAACATTCAGTACTTC. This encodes CASSDLGPAKNIQYF.

The CDR3 DNA reads TGTGCCAGCTCACCACCTAAGGGGGCAATCGTCTCTGGAAACACCATATATTTT. This gives the protein CASSPPKGAIVSGNTIYF. The V gene is TRBV18, the J gene TRBJ1-3; 7 bases are a match to TRBD1. V shed 0 bases and J 0 bases; nucleotides not matched to a gene: 8. The CDR3 covers 18 residues. Per the germline V gene, CDR1 is KGHSH and CDR2 is LQKENI.

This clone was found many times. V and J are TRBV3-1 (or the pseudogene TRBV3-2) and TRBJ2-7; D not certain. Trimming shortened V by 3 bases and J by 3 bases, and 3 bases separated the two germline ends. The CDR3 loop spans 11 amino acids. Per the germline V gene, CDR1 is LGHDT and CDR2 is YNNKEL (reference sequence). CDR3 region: CASSHGYEQYF. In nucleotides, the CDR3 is TGTGCCAGCAGCCACGGCTACGAGCAGTACTTC.

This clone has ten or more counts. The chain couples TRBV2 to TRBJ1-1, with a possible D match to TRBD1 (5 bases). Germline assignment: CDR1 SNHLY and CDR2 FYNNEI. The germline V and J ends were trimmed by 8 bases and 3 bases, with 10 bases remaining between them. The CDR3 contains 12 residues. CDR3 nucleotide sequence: TGTGCCAGCCGACAGTGGGACACTGAAGCTTTCTTT. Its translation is CASRQWDTEAFF.

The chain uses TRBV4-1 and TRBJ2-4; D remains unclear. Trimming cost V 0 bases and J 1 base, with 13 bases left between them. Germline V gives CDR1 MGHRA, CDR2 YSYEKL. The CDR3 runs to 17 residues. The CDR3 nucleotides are TGCGCCAGCAGCCAAGATGGTCTCTTGAGGGCCAAAAACATTCAGTACTTC. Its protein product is CASSQDGLLRAKNIQYF.

Written as DNA, the CDR3 is TGTGCCAGCAGCTCCCGGGACAGGGGGTCAGATACGCAGTATTTT. Its translation is CASSSRDRGSDTQYF. This chain links TRBV7-9 with TRBJ2-3; 11 nucleotides agree with TRBD1. There are 15 residues in the CDR3. Trimming at V came to 4 bases and at J to 4 bases, leaving 4 bases not matched to a gene. Germline V gene sequence: CDR1 SEHNR, CDR2 FQNEAQ (reference sequence).

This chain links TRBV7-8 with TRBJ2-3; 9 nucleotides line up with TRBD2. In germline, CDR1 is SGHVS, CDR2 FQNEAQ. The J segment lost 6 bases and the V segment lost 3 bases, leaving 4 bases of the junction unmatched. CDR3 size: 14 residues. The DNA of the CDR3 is TGTGCCAGCAGCTTGACAGCGGGGGGCGATACGCAGTATTTT. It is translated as CASSLTAGGDTQYF.

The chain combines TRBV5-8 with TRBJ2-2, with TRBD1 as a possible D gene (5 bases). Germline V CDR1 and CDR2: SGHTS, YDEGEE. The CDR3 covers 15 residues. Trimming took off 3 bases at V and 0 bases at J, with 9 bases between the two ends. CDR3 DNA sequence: TGTGCCAGCAGCTCCCCAGGGACGAACACCGGGGAGCTGTTTTTT. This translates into CASSSPGTNTGELFF.

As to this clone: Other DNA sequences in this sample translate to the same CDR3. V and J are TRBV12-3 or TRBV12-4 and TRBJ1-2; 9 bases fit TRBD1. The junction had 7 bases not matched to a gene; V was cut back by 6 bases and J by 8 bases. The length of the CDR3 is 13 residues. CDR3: CASSRGQGYGYTF. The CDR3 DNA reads TGTGCCAGCAGCCGGGGACAGGGTTACGGCTACACCTTC.

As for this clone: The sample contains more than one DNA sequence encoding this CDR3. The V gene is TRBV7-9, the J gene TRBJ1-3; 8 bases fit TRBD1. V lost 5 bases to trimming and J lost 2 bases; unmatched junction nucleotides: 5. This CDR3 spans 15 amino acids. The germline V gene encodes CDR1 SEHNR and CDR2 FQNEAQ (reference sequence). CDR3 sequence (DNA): TGTGCCAGCAGCCCCGGGACAGGTACTGGAAACACCATATATTTT. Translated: CASSPGTGTGNTIYF.